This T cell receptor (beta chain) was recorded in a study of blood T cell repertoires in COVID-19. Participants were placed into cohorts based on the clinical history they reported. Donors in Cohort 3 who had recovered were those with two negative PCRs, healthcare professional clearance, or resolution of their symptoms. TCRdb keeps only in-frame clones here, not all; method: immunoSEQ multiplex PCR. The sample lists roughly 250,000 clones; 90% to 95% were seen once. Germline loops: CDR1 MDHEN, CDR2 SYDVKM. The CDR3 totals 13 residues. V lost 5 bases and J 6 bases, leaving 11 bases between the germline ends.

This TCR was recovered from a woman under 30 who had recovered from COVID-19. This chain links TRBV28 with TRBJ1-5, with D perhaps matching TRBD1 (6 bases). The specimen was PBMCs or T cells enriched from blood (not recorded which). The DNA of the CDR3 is TGTGCCAGCAGTCGGCAGGGGACTCAGCCCCAGCATTTT. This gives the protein CASSRQGTQPQHF.